Shown below are 32 T cell receptor beta chains from a single sample sequenced in a study of T cell changes during pregnancy in multiple sclerosis. Libraries were prepared by immunoSEQ multiplex PCR; TCRdb keeps only in-frame clonotypes and omits some of them. The sample has 56,000 or so clones; 80% to 95% are singletons. Source: CD4+ T cells from peripheral blood mononuclear cells, taken in the third trimester of pregnancy. The origin of the receptors is a female donor with multiple sclerosis, enrolled in a pregnancy study.

The chain combines TRBV28 with TRBJ1-1, with D perhaps matching TRBD1 (5 bases). Germline lookup yields CDR1 MDHEN and CDR2 SYDVKM. V was clipped by 4 bases and J by 8 bases, with 17 bases between them. This CDR3 has 14 residues. The CDR3 nucleotides read TGTGCCAGCAGTTCGAGTACAGGCTCCCGGGAAGCTTTCTTT. This gives the protein CASSSSTGSREAFF.

This chain joins TRBV7-8 and TRBJ1-3; unclear D gene. V was clipped by 2 bases and J by 4 bases, with 12 bases between them. Germline-derived CDR1 and CDR2 are SGHVS and FQNEAQ. The CDR3 spans 15 residues. CDR3 region: CASSLTRVGGNTIYF. The CDR3 region has the DNA TGTGCCAGCAGCTTAACCCGGGTTGGGGGAAACACCATATATTTT.

The chain recombines TRBV7-2 with TRBJ2-3; 10 bases fit TRBD2. With V trimmed by 6 bases and J by 0 bases, 0 bases remained unmatched. The CDR3 length is 14 residues. Per the germline V gene, CDR1 is SGHTA and CDR2 is FQGNSA. CDR3 nucleotide sequence: TGTGCCAGCAGGGGACTAGCGAGCACAGATACGCAGTATTTT. Translating gives CASRGLASTDTQYF.

This clone was recorded only once. The chain couples TRBV7-2 to TRBJ2-5, with 7 bases matching TRBD2. This CDR3 has 18 residues. Germline V gene sequence: CDR1 SGHTA, CDR2 FQGNSA. With 1 base clipped from V and 5 bases from J, the junction kept 16 bases outside the gene matches. Here the CDR3 reads CASSLGRSGAAIRETQYF. The CDR3, as DNA: TGTGCCAGCAGCTTAGGTCGGAGCGGGGCTGCAATTCGGGAGACCCAGTACTTC.

V gene TRBV4-3 combines with J gene TRBJ2-3; 7 bases are shared with TRBD2. Germline V gene sequence: CDR1 LGHNA, CDR2 YSLEER. This CDR3 has 16 residues. Trimming at V came to 4 bases and at J to 3 bases, leaving 10 bases not matched to a gene. CDR3 loop: CASSRLAGVGTDTQYF. The CDR3 bases are TGCGCCAGCAGCCGCCTTGCGGGAGTGGGTACAGATACGCAGTATTTT.

This chain joins TRBV27 and TRBJ2-7, with 12 bases lining up with TRBD2. The CDR3 extends over 18 amino acids. V lost 2 bases, J lost 1 base, and 9 bases stayed unmatched. The germline CDR1 and CDR2 sequences are MNHEY and SMNVEV (reference sequence). CDR3 residues: CASSLRSRLAGVSYEQYF. The CDR3, as DNA: TGTGCCAGCAGTTTAAGGAGCCGACTAGCGGGAGTGTCCTACGAGCAGTACTTC.

This chain links TRBV9 with TRBJ2-1, with 9 bases lining up with TRBD2. The ends lost 3 bases at V and 10 bases at J; junction bases unmatched: 5. This CDR3 comprises 13 residues. Germline-derived CDR1 and CDR2 are SGDLS and YYNGEE. CDR3 nucleotides: TGTGCCAGCAGCGGCAGGACTAGCGCGGAGCAGTTCTTC. Encoded protein: CASSGRTSAEQFF.

This sequence joins TRBV9 and TRBJ2-5; 9 nucleotides align to TRBD2. V lost 4 bases, J lost 4 bases, and 8 bases stayed unmatched. The CDR3 is made up of 15 amino acids. Germline V gene data show CDR1 as SGDLS and CDR2 as YYNGEE. DNA for the CDR3: TGTGCCAGCAGCCCAGGGACTAGCCGTGGAGAGACCCAGTACTTC. Translating gives CASSPGTSRGETQYF.

This clone was recorded a few times. The J gene is TRBJ2-1, the V gene TRBV28; 7 bases fit TRBD2. The J segment lost 5 bases and the V segment lost 5 bases, leaving 9 bases of the junction unmatched. Germline CDR1 MDHEN, CDR2 SYDVKM. This CDR3 has 15 amino acids. CDR3 coding DNA: TGTGCCAGCAGTACGCCGGGACTAACAAACAATGAGCAGTTCTTC. Residues: CASSTPGLTNNEQFF.

This rearrangement joins TRBV5-4 to TRBJ2-2, with TRBD2 matching over 7 bases. The CDR3 is 16 amino acids. Trimming cost V 3 bases and J 2 bases; bases outside gene matches: 7. Per the germline V gene, CDR1 is SGHNT and CDR2 is YYREEE (reference sequence). As DNA, the CDR3 is TGTGCCAGCAGCTCACCTAGCGGAATAAACACCGGGGAGCTGTTTTTT. Translated: CASSSPSGINTGELFF. Filled out from reference TRBV5-4 and TRBJ2-2, the complete variable domain reads ETGVTQSPTHLIKTRGQQVTLRCSSQSGHNTVSWYQQALGQGPQFIFQYYREEENGRGNFPPRFSGLQFPNYSSELNVNALELDDSALYLCASSSPSGINTGELFFGEGSRLTVL.

J is TRBJ2-1 and V is TRBV19; 7 nucleotides agree with TRBD2. The germline gives CDR1 LNHDA, CDR2 SQIVND (reference sequence). This CDR3 has 15 amino acids. The trim removed 3 bases at V and 7 bases at J, leaving 9 bases unmatched. CDR3 sequence reads: CASSILTSDANEQFF. CDR3 sequence (DNA): TGTGCCAGTAGTATCTTAACTAGCGATGCGAATGAGCAGTTCTTC.

This clone has a handful of counts. This sequence joins TRBV5-6 and TRBJ2-1, with no clear D. Germline V lookup: CDR1 SGHDT, CDR2 YYEEEE. The CDR3 sequence is 12 residues long. Deletions cut 4 bases from V and 6 bases from J, with 8 bases between. DNA for the CDR3: TGTGCCAGCAGCAGCCCGAGCAATGAGCAGTTCTTC. Amino acids: CASSSPSNEQFF.

The chain uses TRBV7-9 and TRBJ1-2, with a possible D match to TRBD1 (6 bases). The germline CDR1 and CDR2 sequences are SEHNR and FQNEAQ (reference sequence). CDR3 length: 12 residues. The V end lost 4 bases, the J end lost 4 bases, and 7 bases lay between the germline ends. The CDR3 sequence is CASSSDSYGYTF. The CDR3 DNA reads TGTGCCAGCAGCTCGGACAGCTATGGCTACACCTTC.

V is TRBV10-3 and J is TRBJ1-3; D call uncertain. V was pared by 4 bases and J by 0 bases, with 7 bases between. The CDR3 extends over 14 amino acids. Germline V lookup: CDR1 ENHRY, CDR2 SYGVKD. DNA of the CDR3: TGTGCCATCAGTGTCAGTCTCTCTGGAAACACCATATATTTT. It translates to CAISVSLSGNTIYF.

This clone was seen only once. The genes are TRBV15 and TRBJ2-1; TRBD1 might be the D (6 bases). V lost 8 bases and J lost 2, with 13 bases in between. The CDR3 loop spans 14 amino acids. Germline loops: CDR1 LNHNV, CDR2 YYDKDF (reference sequence). The CDR3 sequence is CATAVDRAYNEQFF. In DNA, the CDR3 is TGTGCCACCGCCGTGGACAGAGCCTACAATGAGCAGTTCTTC.

V and J are TRBV6-1 and TRBJ2-5; D is ambiguous. Germline assignment: CDR1 MNHNS and CDR2 SASEGT. The CDR3 covers 13 residues. Trimming cost V 3 bases and J 2 bases, with 7 bases left between them. CDR3 sequence: CASSDRLQETQYF. CDR3 DNA: TGTGCCAGCAGTGACAGGCTTCAAGAGACCCAGTACTTC.

This chain links TRBV27 with TRBJ2-6; the D gene is possibly TRBD2 (6 bases). CDR1 and CDR2 from the germline V gene are MNHEY and SMNVEV (reference sequence). CDR3 size: 17 residues. The V and J ends lost 3 bases and 3 bases respectively, with 15 bases between them. The CDR3 DNA follows: TGTGCCAGCAGTTTTCGTGGCGGGGTAGGTGGGGCCAACGTCCTGACTTTC. It translates to CASSFRGGVGGANVLTF.

This clone was seen once. The chain uses TRBV9 and TRBJ2-7; D is undetermined. Trimming removed 0 bases from V and 7 bases from J, with 14 bases in between. CDR1 and CDR2 (germline): SGDLS, YYNGEE. CDR3 length: 14 residues. The CDR3, as DNA: TGTGCCAGCAGCGTAGACCCCAGGTTTGGAGAGCAGTACTTC. This codes for CASSVDPRFGEQYF.

The chain combines TRBV15 with TRBJ2-1; TRBD2 aligns across 13 bases. Germline trimming cut 1 base from V and 7 bases from J; bases unmatched to any gene: 4. Per the germline V gene, CDR1 is LNHNV and CDR2 is YYDKDF (reference sequence). This CDR3 spans 16 amino acids. The CDR3, as DNA: TGTGCCACCAGCAGAGGGACTAGCGGGAGCCAAAATGAGCAGTTCTTC. This translates into CATSRGTSGSQNEQFF. Combining the CDR3 with reference TRBV15 and TRBJ2-1 gives the whole variable domain DAMVIQNPRYQVTQFGKPVTLSCSQTLNHNVMYWYQQKSSQAPKLLFHYYDKDFNNEADTPDNFQSRRPNTSFCFLDIRSPGLGDTAMYLCATSRGTSGSQNEQFFGPGTRLTVL.

This chain links TRBV6-5 with TRBJ2-1; no definite D call. CDR1 and CDR2 from the germline V gene are MNHEY and SVGAGI. The CDR3 extends over 14 amino acids. V was shortened by 0 bases and J by 9 bases, with 12 bases between the two germline ends. Here the CDR3 reads CASSYSHSKREQFF. Written as DNA, the CDR3 is TGTGCCAGCAGTTACTCTCATAGCAAACGTGAGCAGTTCTTC.

The J gene is TRBJ2-5, the V gene TRBV7-3, with 7 bases matching TRBD2. Germline CDR1 and CDR2: SGHTA and FQGTGA. The CDR3 spans 13 residues. After removal of 8 bases from V and 4 bases from J, the junction contained 7 bases not matched to a gene. The DNA of the CDR3 is TGTGCCAGCTCTATGGGAGGGTTAGAGACCCAGTACTTC. Residues: CASSMGGLETQYF.

This clone was found once. The chain joins TRBV28 to TRBJ2-3; 13 bases map to TRBD2. The CDR3 covers 21 residues. Germline CDR1 and CDR2: MDHEN and SYDVKM. Germline trimming cut 8 bases from V and 4 bases from J; bases unmatched to any gene: 24. The CDR3 sequence is CASSFGAPPGLAGSQADTQYF. CDR3 nucleotides: TGTGCCAGCTCCTTTGGGGCACCTCCGGGACTAGCGGGAAGTCAAGCAGATACGCAGTATTTT.

The V call is TRBV30, the J call TRBJ2-1; 8 nucleotides align to TRBD2. The J segment lost 8 bases and the V segment lost 7 bases, leaving 13 bases of the junction unmatched. The CDR3 runs 14 residues. Germline lookup yields CDR1 GTSNPN and CDR2 SVGIG (reference sequence). The CDR3 loop is CALTSVESRYEQFF. The CDR3 DNA reads as TGTGCCTTGACTAGCGTCGAATCACGGTATGAGCAGTTCTTC.

The chain recombines TRBV15 with TRBJ2-7, with 7 nucleotides matching TRBD2. With V trimmed by 0 bases and J by 0 bases, 8 bases remained unmatched. The CDR3 loop spans 17 amino acids. Germline V CDR1 and CDR2: LNHNV, YYDKDF (reference sequence). CDR3 loop: CATSREPNGGSSYEQYF. The DNA of the CDR3 is TGTGCCACCAGCAGAGAGCCGAACGGGGGGAGCTCCTACGAGCAGTACTTC.

The chain recombines TRBV5-6 with TRBJ1-1; TRBD1 matches 10 bases. CDR1 is SGHDT and CDR2 is YYEEEE in the germline V gene. V shed 1 base and J 5 bases; nucleotides not matched to a gene: 17. This CDR3 has 19 amino acids. CDR3 loop: CASSLWGSGTGVFVTEAFF. The CDR3 coding sequence is TGTGCCAGCAGCTTGTGGGGCTCCGGGACAGGGGTGTTCGTGACTGAAGCTTTCTTT.

The chain links TRBV19 to TRBJ2-7, with a tentative D call TRBD1 (6 bases). This CDR3 contains 17 residues. In germline, CDR1 is LNHDA, CDR2 SQIVND (reference sequence). The V and J ends lost 6 bases and 0 bases respectively, with 21 bases between them. The CDR3, as DNA: TGTGCCAGTAGCCCGGTAACCCACAGGGCCAACTCCTACGAGCAGTACTTC. This encodes CASSPVTHRANSYEQYF.

V usage is TRBV29-1 and J usage is TRBJ2-3; D call uncertain. CDR3 length: 13 amino acids. The germline V gene encodes CDR1 SQVTM and CDR2 ANQGSEA. The V end was cut by 3 bases, the J end by 2 bases, with 9 bases between. Here the CDR3 DNA reads TGCAGCGTTGACCTGGAGACCACAGATACGCAGTATTTT. Its translation: CSVDLETTDTQYF.

This chain uses TRBV5-1 with TRBJ2-5; 8 nucleotides align to TRBD2. The V and J ends lost 4 bases and 4 bases, in that order; junction bases with no gene match: 12. Germline V gene sequence: CDR1 SGHRS, CDR2 YFSETQ. CDR3 length: 16 residues. The CDR3 is CASSRQGLGVIETQYF. Here the CDR3 DNA reads TGCGCCAGCAGCCGGCAGGGACTAGGGGTGATAGAGACCCAGTACTTC.

This clone has a single count. This chain links TRBV10-3 with TRBJ2-1; 8 bases map to TRBD2. The V segment lost 0 bases and the J segment 1 base; nucleotides outside the gene matches: 8. Germline V gene lookup returns CDR1 ENHRY and CDR2 SYGVKD. The CDR3 spans 18 residues. The CDR3 DNA follows: TGTGCCATCAGTGAGTCCCCCCGCCCGGGAGGGTCCTACAATGAGCAGTTCTTC. Its translation: CAISESPRPGGSYNEQFF.

J is TRBJ2-5 and V is TRBV5-6; TRBD1 might be the D (6 bases). Trimming removed 3 bases from V and 7 bases from J, with 16 bases in between. Germline V gene data show CDR1 as SGHDT and CDR2 as YYEEEE. The CDR3 covers 14 residues. CDR3 sequence (DNA): TGTGCCAGCAGCTCAGGGGCCGATTCGGGGACCCAGTACTTC. It codes for CASSSGADSGTQYF.

The chain is built from TRBV5-6 and TRBJ2-2; no definite D call. Trimming cost V 6 bases and J 5 bases, with 8 bases left between them. The CDR3 spans 12 residues. Germline values: CDR1 SGHDT, CDR2 YYEEEE. CDR3 in amino acids: CASTTRTGELFF. In nucleotides, the CDR3 is TGTGCCAGCACCACCAGAACCGGGGAGCTGTTTTTT. Together with reference TRBV5-6 and TRBJ2-2, the CDR3 gives the full variable domain: DAGVTQSPTHLIKTRGQQVTLRCSPKSGHDTVSWYQQALGQGPQFIFQYYEEEERQRGNFPDRFSGHQFPNYSSELNVNALLLGDSALYLCASTTRTGELFFGEGSRLTVL.

The chain links TRBV28 to TRBJ2-7, with a weak D call TRBD1 (5 bases). The CDR3 extends over 11 amino acids. Germline CDR1 and CDR2: MDHEN and SYDVKM. Trimming cost V 8 bases and J 5 bases, with 10 bases left between them. This CDR3 is CASGTRDEQYF. In DNA, the CDR3 is TGTGCCAGCGGAACCAGGGACGAGCAGTACTTC.